Each of the 21 T cell receptor beta chains below was sequenced from the same sample in a study of CD8+CD57+ T cells in acquired aplastic anemia. Patients chosen for sequencing had CD8+CD57+ cells that had expanded, as shown by flow cytometry. Genomic DNA constituted the template upon which TCR beta VDJ and CDR3 profiling was performed. TCRdb called the reads again in MiXCR, with one record for every CDR3 protein. The sample holds some 200,000 distinct CDR3 sequences, roughly 50% seen once. Source material: sorted CD4+, CD8+, or CD8+CD57+ T cells (not recorded which) from PBMCs. The receptors come from a human donor with aplastic anemia.

Only one count was recorded for this clonotype. V is TRBV2 and J is TRBJ2-7; D possibly matches TRBD1 or TRBD2 (5 bases each). Germline values: CDR1 SNHLY, CDR2 FYNNEI. Trimming stripped 7 bases from V and 3 bases from J, with 19 bases between. The CDR3 is 15 residues long. CDR3 loop: CASIPIPGPYYEQYF. CDR3 coding DNA: TGTGCCAGCATCCCAATACCGGGACCCTACTACGAGCAGTACTTC.

This clonotype occurred many times. The V gene is TRBV7-8, the J gene TRBJ1-5; D is unresolved. This CDR3 has 15 residues. Germline CDR1 SGHVS, CDR2 FQNEAQ. The germline V and J ends were trimmed by 6 bases and 0 bases, with 12 bases remaining between them. CDR3 DNA sequence: TGTGCCAGCAGTCCTACGGAGTATAGCAATCAGCCCCAGCATTTT. It specifies CASSPTEYSNQPQHF.

This clonotype appeared a few times. This rearrangement joins TRBV29-1 to TRBJ2-7; 9 nucleotides match TRBD2. V lost 7 bases to trimming and J lost 3 bases; unmatched junction nucleotides: 10. Germline V gene lookup returns CDR1 SQVTM and CDR2 ANQGSEA. There are 14 residues in the CDR3. The CDR3 is CSGVLAGKLYEQYF. CDR3 DNA: TGCAGCGGTGTACTAGCGGGCAAACTCTACGAGCAGTACTTC.

In this sample, this clonotype turned up a few times. CDR3 amino acids: CASSGQGPYEQYF. The CDR3 nucleotides read TGTGCCAGTAGCGGACAGGGACCCTACGAGCAGTACTTC. The rearrangement links TRBV19 to TRBJ2-7; 8 bases map to TRBD1. This CDR3 region has 13 residues. The germline V gene encodes CDR1 LNHDA and CDR2 SQIVND (reference sequence). J lost 2 bases, V lost 6 bases, and 3 bases had no gene match.

This rearrangement joins TRBV10-3 to TRBJ1-5; D is possibly TRBD1 (6 bases). The CDR3 sequence is 15 residues long. V was trimmed by 6 bases and J by 7 bases, leaving 19 bases between them. In germline, CDR1 is ENHRY, CDR2 SYGVKD. The CDR3: CAISELQGVRQPQHF. The CDR3 DNA reads TGTGCCATCAGCGAACTACAGGGAGTGAGACAGCCCCAGCATTTT.

Concerning this clonotype itself: A read error may produce the germline difference seen at one junction end. V is TRBV6-1 and J is TRBJ1-3; D ambiguous. This CDR3 region has 14 residues. CDR1 MNHNS and CDR2 SASEGT come from the germline V gene. The CDR3: CASSQTHSGNTICF. The CDR3 nucleotides read TGTGCCAGCAGTCAGACACACTCTGGAAACACCATATGTTTT.

This clonotype was counted between two and nine times. This chain links TRBV24-1 with TRBJ2-1, with a possible D match to TRBD2 (6 bases). Germline assignment: CDR1 KGHDR and CDR2 SFDVKD. The length of the CDR3 is 16 residues. Between the trimmed V and J ends, which lost 4 bases and 0 bases, there was a span of 12 bases. The CDR3 spells CATSDSRGSSYNEQFF. CDR3 nucleotides: TGTGCCACCAGTGACTCGCGGGGTTCCTCCTACAATGAGCAGTTCTTC.

This clonotype was seen ten or more times. The J gene is TRBJ2-5, the V gene TRBV15; D may correspond to TRBD1 or TRBD2 (5 bases each). CDR1 LNHNV and CDR2 YYDKDF come from the germline V gene (reference sequence). Trimming removed 0 bases at V and 5 bases at J, with 10 bases between. The CDR3 has 14 amino acids. CDR3 region: CATSRDPGPETQYF. CDR3 nucleotides: TGTGCCACCAGCAGAGATCCGGGACCCGAGACCCAGTACTTC.

The chain has TRBV20-1 and TRBJ2-5, with D possibly being TRBD2 (6 bases). V was clipped by 5 bases and J by 2 bases, with 9 bases between them. The length of the CDR3 is 12 residues. Per germline, CDR1 DFQATT and CDR2 SNEGSKA (reference sequence). The chain's CDR3 is CSAGGGQETQYF. CDR3 nucleotides: TGCAGTGCTGGGGGAGGTCAAGAGACCCAGTACTTC.

This clonotype was found once. The chain links TRBV5-6 to TRBJ2-1, with TRBD2 identical over 7 bases. The CDR3 spans 15 residues. The J segment lost 4 bases and the V segment lost 2 bases, leaving 6 bases of the junction unmatched. Germline CDR1 reads SGHDT; CDR2 reads YYEEEE. The CDR3 region is CASSFETSAYNEQFF. The CDR3 DNA follows: TGTGCCAGCAGCTTCGAAACTAGCGCTTACAATGAGCAGTTCTTC.

V usage is TRBV7-6 and J usage is TRBJ2-7, with 8 nucleotides matching TRBD2. Per the germline V gene, CDR1 is SGHVS and CDR2 is FNYEAQ. The junction had 14 bases not matched to a gene; V was cut back by 5 bases and J by 2 bases. The CDR3 spans 17 residues. CDR3 region: CASSHSGTVNSPYEQYF. CDR3 nucleotides: TGTGCCAGCAGCCATAGCGGGACCGTCAATTCCCCCTACGAGCAGTACTTC.

This clonotype has at least ten counts. The CDR3 loop is CASSETPRGPEKLFF. The CDR3 DNA reads TGTGCCAGCAGCGAGACCCCCCGAGGACCCGAAAAACTGTTTTTT. This chain uses TRBV9 with TRBJ1-4; D gene uncertain. Germline V gene lookup returns CDR1 SGDLS and CDR2 YYNGEE. The germline V and J ends were trimmed by 3 bases and 8 bases, with 17 bases remaining between them. CDR3 length: 15 residues.

This clonotype was counted many times. This CDR3 is CASSSAAGAGTGELFF. The CDR3 DNA follows: TGTGCCAGCAGCTCGGCTGCTGGGGCGGGCACCGGGGAGCTGTTTTTT. This chain uses TRBV7-3 with TRBJ2-2; D possibly matches TRBD1 or TRBD2 (5 bases each). The CDR3 runs 16 residues. The germline V gene has CDR1 SGHTA and CDR2 FQGTGA. Trimming removed 4 bases from V and 4 bases from J, with 16 bases in between. The entire variable domain, with the rest obtained from reference TRBV7-3 and TRBJ2-2, is as follows: GAGVSQTPSNKVTEKGKYVELRCDPISGHTALYWYRQSLGQGPEFLIYFQGTGAADDSGLPNDRFFAVRPEGSVSTLKIQRTERGDSAVYLCASSSAAGAGTGELFFGEGSRLTVL.

About this clonotype: This may be a read error, as it is one base from a much larger clone. The chain employs TRBV9 and TRBJ1-5, with D unresolved. Trimming took 1 base from V and 4 from J, leaving 6 bases between them. Germline loops: CDR1 SGDLS, CDR2 YYNGEE. The CDR3 is 13 amino acids. The CDR3 region is CASSVPVNQPQHF. As DNA, the CDR3 is TGTGCCAGCAGCGTACCCGTTAATCAGCCCCAGCATTTT.

This clonotype appeared many times. CDR3 in amino acids: CASNKAISGANVLTF. For the CDR3, the DNA is TGTGCCAGTAATAAGGCGATCTCTGGGGCCAACGTCCTGACTTTC. J is TRBJ2-6 and V is TRBV19; D is ambiguous. This CDR3 contains 15 residues. V was trimmed by 7 bases and J by 0 bases, leaving 10 bases between them. Germline loops: CDR1 LNHDA, CDR2 SQIVND (reference sequence).

The rearrangement links TRBV6-5 to TRBJ2-2; TRBD2 matches at 14 bases. The CDR3 contains 17 residues. CDR1 and CDR2 (germline): MNHEY, SVGAGI. With 4 bases clipped from V and 4 bases from J, the junction kept 5 bases outside the gene matches. CDR3: CASSSGTSGGSTGELFF. Written as DNA, the CDR3 is TGTGCCAGCAGTTCGGGGACTAGCGGGGGCAGCACCGGGGAGCTGTTTTTT.

Many counts were recorded for this clonotype. V and J are TRBV12-3 or TRBV12-4 and TRBJ1-2, with 9 bases that match TRBD1. V was pared by 5 bases and J by 6 bases, with 4 bases of the junction left unmatched. This CDR3 has 13 residues. The DNA of the CDR3 is TGTGCCAGCAGTCTACAGGGGGCAAATGGCTACACCTTC. Its protein product is CASSLQGANGYTF.

In its sample, this clonotype was seen many times. The chain uses TRBV5-4 and TRBJ2-5, with TRBD2 as a possible D gene (5 bases). There are 15 residues in the CDR3. Per the germline V gene, CDR1 is SGHNT and CDR2 is YYREEE (reference sequence). V was clipped by 3 bases and J by 1 base, with 13 bases between them. CDR3: CASSSGNRGQETQYF. CDR3 DNA sequence: TGTGCCAGCAGCTCCGGGAACCGTGGCCAAGAGACCCAGTACTTC.

This clonotype has just a few counts. The J gene is TRBJ2-3, the V gene TRBV3-1; D might be TRBD2 (7 bases). Germline CDR1 reads LGHDT; CDR2 reads YNNKEL (reference sequence). Trimming cost V 6 bases and J 5 bases, with 18 bases left between them. This CDR3 contains 15 residues. CDR3 nucleotide sequence: TGTGCCAGCAGTTATGGCGGGGGCGGGTTAGATACGCAGTATTTT. Protein sequence: CASSYGGGGLDTQYF.

V is TRBV6-1 and J is TRBJ2-3; D is perhaps TRBD1 (6 bases). The V gene lost 9 bases and the J gene lost 0 bases, with 13 bases spanning the gap. Germline loops: CDR1 MNHNS, CDR2 SASEGT. This CDR3 contains 14 residues. The DNA of the CDR3 is TGTGCCAGTCGACAGGAACGTAGCACAGATACGCAGTATTTT. Protein sequence: CASRQERSTDTQYF.

There are many counts of this clonotype. The V gene is TRBV12-3 or TRBV12-4, the J gene TRBJ1-1, with D possibly TRBD1 on 5 matching bases. This CDR3 region has 14 residues. Trimming shortened V by 6 bases and J by 3 bases, and 14 bases separated the two germline ends. CDR3 bases: TGTGCCAGCAGGAAAGACAGAAAGTACACTGAAGCTTTCTTT. Encoded protein: CASRKDRKYTEAFF.